This T cell receptor (beta chain) was found in a study of blood T cells in healthy people across ages. This clonotype was counted only a few times. This CDR3 contains 12 residues. Germline V CDR1 and CDR2: SNHLY, FYNNEI. A sample-barcoded 5' primer and a J-beta primer mix were used in a second PCR of roughly 6 to 11 cycles. TCRdb reprocessed the 5' RACE reads with MiXCR, giving one entry per CDR3 protein. In the table there are about 1.6 million distinct CDR3 sequences, roughly 30% of which are singletons. This TCR derives from a woman aged 30 to 39 in good health. The sample consisted of blood. The chain recombines TRBV2 with TRBJ2-5, with D hard to call. The end of the DNA aligns better with TRBJ2-7, so the J call may be wrong. CDR3 sequence: CASSDPGDEQYF. As DNA, the CDR3 is TGTGCCAGCAGTGACCCGGGTGACGAGCAGTACTTC.